These T cell receptor beta chains were read from a single sample in a study of a mutant IDH1 vaccine in newly diagnosed glioma. Sequencing used immunoSEQ multiplex PCR; TCRdb keeps in-frame clones, though not all of them. The sample consists of fewer than 55,000 clones, around three fifths of them appearing once. These TCRs' antigens remain unknown. Sequenced material: peripheral blood mononuclear cells (PBMCs), taken from a glioma patient whose treatment included an IDH1 peptide vaccine. All receptors derive from a man aged 35 to 55 with glioma. Some clones in this sample may be carry-over from other donors' samples. Each CDR3 is given with its conserved first and last residue. The D gene is left open where the match is weak. Clone size is stated in some rows and not others, as once, few, many or a class when expanded.

>10|-|TRBV19|TRBJ1-2|once
CASYFRGYTF
TGTGCCAGCTACTTTAGGGGCTACACCTTC
>13|TRBD1|TRBV7-6|TRBJ1-6|-
CASSSDRDSPLHF
TGTGCCAGCAGCTCGGACAGGGATTCACCCCTCCACTTT
>13|-|TRBV7-3|TRBJ1-1|-
CASRNPNMREAFF
TGTGCCAGCAGAAACCCAAACATGCGTGAAGCTTTCTTT
>15|-|TRBV30|TRBJ1-5|-
CAWSVRGGRGQPQHF
TGTGCCTGGAGTGTCCGGGGGGGGAGAGGGCAGCCCCAGCATTTT
>16|-|TRBV5-1|TRBJ2-6|few
CASREGLTSGANVLTF
TGCGCCAGCAGGGAGGGGCTAACCTCTGGGGCCAACGTCCTGACTTTC
>16|-|TRBV7-9|TRBJ1-4|-
CASSLTGGVGIGELFF
TGTGCCAGCAGCTTAACAGGCGGGGTCGGAATTGGGGAACTGTTTTTT
>14|-|TRBV5-5|TRBJ1-3|-
CASSSLGAGNTIYF
TGTGCCAGCAGCTCCCTTGGGGCTGGAAACACCATATATTTT
>16|-|TRBV18|TRBJ1-3|few
CASSPPRSSSGNTIYF
TGTGCCAGCTCACCACCGCGGTCGAGCTCTGGAAACACCATATATTTT
>13|-|TRBV7-6|TRBJ1-2|-
CASSPGGDYGYTF
TGTGCCAGCAGCCCCGGGGGGGACTATGGCTACACCTTC
>16|-|TRBV18|TRBJ1-6|-
CASSPLGSSYNSPLHF
TGTGCCAGCTCACCACTCGGGAGCTCCTATAATTCACCCCTCCACTTT
>15|TRBD1|TRBV6-1|TRBJ1-6|-
CASSLGTANNSPLHF
TGTGCCAGCAGTCTCGGGACAGCTAATAATTCACCCCTCCACTTT
>17|-|TRBV7-8|TRBJ1-6|-
CASSLAGGTGRNSPLHF
TGTGCCAGCAGCTTAGCCGGGGGAACAGGGCGTAATTCACCCCTCCACTTT
>15|TRBD2|TRBV18|TRBJ2-5|-
CASSRATSGQETQYF
TGTGCCAGCTCACGAGCGACTAGCGGACAAGAGACCCAGTACTTC
>12|-|TRBV19|TRBJ1-2|few
CASKYSDYGYTF
TGTGCCAGTAAATACAGCGACTATGGCTACACCTTC
>12|-|TRBV6-1|TRBJ2-7|few
CASSAHWGEQYF
TGTGCCAGCAGTGCCCATTGGGGGGAGCAGTACTTC